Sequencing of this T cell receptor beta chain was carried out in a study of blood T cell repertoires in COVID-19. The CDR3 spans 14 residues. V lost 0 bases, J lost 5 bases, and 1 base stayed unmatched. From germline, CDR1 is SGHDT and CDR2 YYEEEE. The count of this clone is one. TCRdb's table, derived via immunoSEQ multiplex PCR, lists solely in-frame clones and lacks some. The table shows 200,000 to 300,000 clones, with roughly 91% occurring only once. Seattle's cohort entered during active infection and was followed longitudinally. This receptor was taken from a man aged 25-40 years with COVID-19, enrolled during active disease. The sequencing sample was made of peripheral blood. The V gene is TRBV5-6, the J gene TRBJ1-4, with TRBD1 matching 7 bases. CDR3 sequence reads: CASSLGQGNEKLFF. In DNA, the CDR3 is TGTGCCAGCAGCTTGGGACAGGGAAATGAAAAACTGTTTTTT.